Many counts were recorded for the clone carrying this T cell receptor (beta chain). The data were obtained in a study of T-cell reconstitution after alpha-beta-depleted transplantation in children. Unique molecular identifiers were incorporated during preparation of the TCRbeta library. TCRdb reanalysed the PCR reads using MiXCR and keeps one entry per CDR3 protein. Of approximately 590,000 distinct CDR3 sequences listed, approximately 10% are singletons. The sequence was obtained from a human donor who donated a stem cell graft to a child with acute myeloid leukemia. The sequences come from PBMCs from the stem cell graft donor, collected from the stem cell graft.

The CDR3 protein is CASSLRTSGSSEQYF. CDR3 sequence (DNA): TGTGCCAGCAGCTTGAGGACTAGCGGGAGTAGCGAGCAGTACTTC. V usage is TRBV5-6 and J usage is TRBJ2-7; 13 bases are shared with TRBD2. With V trimmed by 1 base and J by 6 bases, 4 bases remained unmatched. CDR1 SGHDT and CDR2 YYEEEE come from the germline V gene. The CDR3 is 15 residues long.